This entry concerns a single T cell receptor (beta chain). The data are from a study of T-cell reconstitution after alpha-beta-depleted transplantation in children. Unique molecular identifiers featured in how the TCRbeta library was prepared. TCRdb redid the calling of the PCR reads with MiXCR, one entry per CDR3 protein. This table holds hundreds of thousands of distinct CDR3 sequences, 13% found once. V was shortened by 4 bases and J by 6 bases, with 9 bases between the two germline ends. Germline CDR1 reads SGHTA; CDR2 reads FQGNSA. The CDR3 loop spans 13 amino acids. The receptor comes from a human donor who donated a stem cell graft to a child with Fanconi anemia. The input for sequencing was PBMCs, taken from the stem cell graft. The chain links TRBV7-2 to TRBJ2-2; D is uncertain. CDR3 sequence: CASSSRQAGELFF. CDR3 nucleotides: TGTGCCAGCAGCTCCAGGCAGGCCGGGGAGCTGTTTTTT.